This TCR beta chain appears in the sequencing data of a study of shared clonotypes between healthy human individuals. Study-level information: Donors were two women and three men aged 18 to 49. CD8 memory received one plate per donor, CD8 naive two, CD4 memory three and CD4 naive three. Study conclusions and caveats: Rarefaction showed sorted-subset sequencing was incomplete despite large depth.

Using immunoSEQ multiplex PCR, the repertoire was profiled, and TCRdb retains in-frame clones only, with some absent. The sample contains approximately 980,000 clones, roughly 72% of which appear only once. There are 15 residues in the CDR3. CDR1 and CDR2 from the germline V gene are KGHSH and LQKENI. With 3 bases removed from V and 9 bases from J, the gap between germline ends came to 21 bases. Every donor was a Caucasian adult from Nashville, Tennessee. A single count supports this clone. Its antigen is unidentified. J is TRBJ2-7 and V is TRBV18; D is unresolved. Sequencing used memory CD4+ T cells sorted from blood. Described subset: CD45RA-negative fraction. This TCR came from a man between 18 and 29 years old in good health. This CDR3 is CASSPGSGTVVGQYF. CDR3 DNA: TGTGCCAGCTCACCGGGCTCAGGTACTGTCGTGGGGCAGTACTTC.